This passage covers 21 T cell receptor beta chains from one sample sequenced in a study of cytomegalovirus exposure and HLA in healthy donors. The table came from immunoSEQ multiplex PCR; TCRdb's copy has only in-frame clones and leaves some out. This sample has 76,000 or so clones, with roughly 94% found just once. Material: PBMCs. The receptors were gathered from a woman aged 18 to 35 in good health and CMV-seronegative.

The rearrangement links TRBV5-1 to TRBJ2-1; the D gene is possibly TRBD2 (7 bases). V was trimmed by 4 bases and J by 4 bases, leaving 15 bases between them. The CDR3 has 15 residues. The germline V gene has CDR1 SGHRS and CDR2 YFSETQ. For the CDR3, the DNA is TGCGCCAGCAGCCACGGGGGGCCTGAGTACAATGAGCAGTTCTTC. Amino acid sequence: CASSHGGPEYNEQFF.

The chain couples TRBV7-8 to TRBJ1-1, with 9 bases lining up with TRBD1. The V segment lost 4 bases and the J segment 1 base; nucleotides outside the gene matches: 4. The CDR3 length is 15 residues. The V gene's germline CDR1 is SGHVS and CDR2 FQNEAQ. CDR3 bases: TGTGCCAGCAGCTCGACAGGGGGTAGGAACACTGAAGCTTTCTTT. It codes for CASSSTGGRNTEAFF. The full variable domain, completed using reference TRBV7-8 and TRBJ1-1, is GAGVSQSPRYKVAKRGQDVALRCDPISGHVSLFWYQQALGQGPEFLTYFQNEAQLDKSGLPSDRFFAERPEGSVSTLKIQRTQQEDSAVYLCASSSTGGRNTEAFFGQGTRLTVV.

This clone was seen a handful of times. CDR3 sequence reads: CASSQDRGQFNTGELFF. Written as DNA, the CDR3 is TGCGCCAGCAGCCAAGACAGAGGACAGTTTAACACCGGGGAGCTGTTTTTT. V gene TRBV4-1 combines with J gene TRBJ2-2, with D possibly TRBD1 on 6 matching bases. V was pared by 0 bases and J by 2 bases, with 13 bases between. CDR1 and CDR2 from the germline V gene are MGHRA and YSYEKL. The CDR3 is 17 residues long.

The chain employs TRBV6-5 and TRBJ2-7, with D possibly TRBD1 on 6 matching bases. The CDR3 totals 14 residues. Germline CDR1 MNHEY, CDR2 SVGAGI. V was pared by 1 base and J by 3 bases, with 10 bases between. CDR3 coding DNA: TGTGCCAGCAGTTACTTAGGACAGCGCTACGAGCAGTACTTC. This gives the protein CASSYLGQRYEQYF.

J is TRBJ1-1 and V is TRBV19; 7 bases line up with TRBD1. The trim removed 5 bases at V and 7 bases at J, leaving 10 bases unmatched. The CDR3 length is 14 residues. Germline loops: CDR1 LNHDA, CDR2 SQIVND (reference sequence). Written as DNA, the CDR3 is TGTGCCAGTAGTCGTACAGGGGCCTGGGATGAAGCTTTCTTT. Translated, it gives CASSRTGAWDEAFF.

The rearrangement uses TRBV29-1 and TRBJ2-1, with 8 positions matching TRBD2. The germline V gene encodes CDR1 SQVTM and CDR2 ANQGSEA. The CDR3 runs to 16 residues. V dropped 4 bases and J dropped 4; count of bases not matched to a gene: 12. The chain's CDR3 is CSVVPRAGGIYNEQFF. In nucleotides, the CDR3 is TGCAGCGTTGTACCGAGGGCGGGAGGAATATACAATGAGCAGTTCTTC.

The gene calls are TRBV2 and TRBJ2-7, with 8 nucleotides matching TRBD1. The CDR3 extends over 14 amino acids. Germline CDR1 is SNHLY and CDR2 is FYNNEI. The CDR3 is CAIIQGDSSYEQYF. CDR3 DNA: TGTGCGATCATACAGGGGGACAGCTCCTACGAGCAGTACTTC.

This clone was seen once. The chain uses TRBV5-4 and TRBJ2-6; the match to TRBD1 covers 10 bases. The junction had 9 bases not matched to a gene; V was cut back by 4 bases and J by 2 bases. Germline V gene sequence: CDR1 SGHNT, CDR2 YYREEE (reference sequence). The CDR3 length is 18 residues. Here the CDR3 reads CASSAPGTGVTGANVLTF. CDR3 sequence (DNA): TGTGCCAGCAGCGCCCCCGGGACAGGGGTGACTGGGGCCAACGTCCTGACTTTC.

This chain joins TRBV7-9 and TRBJ2-3, with 10 nucleotides matching TRBD1. V lost 4 bases to trimming and J lost 6 bases; unmatched junction nucleotides: 7. This CDR3 has 15 amino acids. Germline lookup yields CDR1 SEHNR and CDR2 FQNEAQ (reference sequence). CDR3: CASSSTGGFLDTQYF. In DNA, the CDR3 is TGTGCCAGCAGCTCGACAGGGGGCTTTCTCGATACGCAGTATTTT. The variable domain in full, with the rest retrieved from reference TRBV7-9 and TRBJ2-3, is DTGVSQNPRHKITKRGQNVTFRCDPISEHNRLYWYRQTLGQGPEFLTYFQNEAQLEKSRLLSDRFSAERPKGSFSTLEIQRTEQGDSAMYLCASSSTGGFLDTQYFGPGTRLTVL.

The chain carries TRBV9 and TRBJ2-3, with a possible D match to TRBD1 (6 bases). The germline gives CDR1 SGDLS, CDR2 YYNGEE. The CDR3 sequence is 15 residues long. Trimming took off 1 base at V and 1 base at J, with 10 bases between the two ends. The CDR3 loop is CASSVRAGGTDTQYF. The CDR3 DNA is TGTGCCAGCAGCGTAAGGGCAGGGGGCACAGATACGCAGTATTTT.

The rearrangement uses TRBV5-4 and TRBJ2-7; 9 bases match TRBD2. Germline V gene lookup returns CDR1 SGHNT and CDR2 YYREEE (reference sequence). There are 14 residues in the CDR3. V lost 4 bases, J lost 3 bases, and 5 bases stayed unmatched. The CDR3 nucleotides read TGTGCCAGCAGCGCGCGGGAGGGCCTCTACGAGCAGTACTTC. Protein sequence: CASSAREGLYEQYF.

There are a few counts of this clone. This chain uses TRBV7-9 with TRBJ2-3; possible D gene TRBD1, 5 bases. The germline CDR1 and CDR2 sequences are SEHNR and FQNEAQ (reference sequence). The V gene lost 4 bases and the J gene lost 6 bases, with 11 bases spanning the gap. The CDR3 runs 13 residues. CDR3 nucleotide sequence: TGTGCCAGCAGCTCCCGACAGCCCGATACGCAGTATTTT. Residues: CASSSRQPDTQYF.

The chain carries TRBV4-3 and TRBJ2-1; possible D gene TRBD2, 6 bases. Germline-derived CDR1 and CDR2 are LGHNA and YSLEER. The CDR3 length is 16 residues. The V gene lost 3 bases and the J gene lost 3 bases, with 15 bases spanning the gap. The chain's CDR3 is CASSQQRAGGYNEQFF. DNA for the CDR3: TGCGCCAGCAGCCAGCAGCGGGCTGGGGGCTACAATGAGCAGTTCTTC.

The chain employs TRBV29-1 and TRBJ1-1, with 7 bases lining up with TRBD1. From germline, CDR1 is SQVTM and CDR2 ANQGSEA. V was clipped by 3 bases and J by 4 bases; unmatched bases: 2. This CDR3 region has 12 residues. The CDR3 loop reads CSVERGPTEAFF. CDR3 nucleotides: TGCAGCGTTGAGAGGGGGCCCACTGAAGCTTTCTTT.

The rearrangement uses TRBV4-2 and TRBJ1-5; TRBD1 is a possible D gene (6 bases). This CDR3 contains 18 residues. From germline, CDR1 is LGHNA and CDR2 YNFKEQ. Trimming removed 1 base from V and 0 bases from J, with 16 bases in between. The CDR3 nucleotides read TGTGCCAGCAGCCAAGGGATGGGGGCCCAGGATAGCAATCAGCCCCAGCATTTT. This gives the protein CASSQGMGAQDSNQPQHF.

The V and J genes are TRBV4-3 and TRBJ2-5, with 9 bases aligning to TRBD1. Matching the DNA end better, TRBJ2-7 makes the J call doubtful. Germline V gene sequence: CDR1 LGHNA, CDR2 YSLEER. The CDR3 covers 14 residues. Written as DNA, the CDR3 is TGCGCCAGCAGCCACCGGACAGGGGACTACGAGCAGTACTTC. Encoded protein: CASSHRTGDYEQYF.

The chain has TRBV6-1 and TRBJ2-7, with unresolved D. CDR1 is MNHNS and CDR2 is SASEGT in the germline V gene. The CDR3 length is 13 residues. V lost 4 bases and J lost 4, with 11 bases in between. CDR3 region: CASSVTALYEQYF. CDR3 in DNA: TGTGCCAGCAGTGTTACAGCATTATACGAGCAGTACTTC.

The gene calls are TRBV10-3 and TRBJ2-4; 7 nucleotides line up with TRBD2. The CDR3 has 14 residues. The junction had 6 bases not matched to a gene; V was cut back by 10 bases and J by 0 bases. Looked up from germline, CDR1 is ENHRY and CDR2 is SYGVKD. The CDR3 region has the DNA TGTGCCACGATAAGCGGGGTAGCCAAAAACATTCAGTACTTC. Translated: CATISGVAKNIQYF.

This clone has more than one count but fewer than ten. This CDR3 is CASSLAGGGSNEQFF. CDR3 DNA sequence: TGTGCCAGCAGTTTAGCGGGAGGGGGATCCAATGAGCAGTTCTTC. The chain recombines TRBV6-1 with TRBJ2-1; 11 bases are a match to TRBD2. J was trimmed by 6 bases and V by 5 bases; bases with no gene match: 6. CDR1 and CDR2 from the germline V gene are MNHNS and SASEGT. The CDR3 runs to 15 residues.

This clone has only one observation. The rearrangement links TRBV5-6 to TRBJ2-5; TRBD1 might be the D (5 bases). The CDR3 is made up of 16 amino acids. The ends were cut back, 1 base at V and 0 bases at J, with 13 bases in the middle. The V gene's germline CDR1 is SGHDT and CDR2 YYEEEE. The CDR3 region has the DNA TGTGCCAGCAGCTTGTATGTAGGGGCGTACCAAGAGACCCAGTACTTC. This translates into CASSLYVGAYQETQYF.

The chain couples TRBV9 to TRBJ2-1, with 11 bases fitting TRBD2. With 1 base clipped from V and 6 bases from J, the junction kept 3 bases outside the gene matches. The CDR3 sequence is 15 residues long. Germline lookup yields CDR1 SGDLS and CDR2 YYNGEE. CDR3 amino acids: CASSVTSGSSNEQFF. CDR3 coding DNA: TGTGCCAGCAGCGTAACTAGCGGGAGTTCCAATGAGCAGTTCTTC.